There are a few counts of the clone carrying this T cell receptor beta chain. The antigen is not known. The repertoire was sequenced with immunoSEQ multiplex PCR; TCRdb's copy has only in-frame clones and lacks some. The table has approximately 980,000 clones, over 60% seen once; the top ten hold around 1.5%. These data are taken from a study of shared clonotypes between healthy human individuals. Whole-study findings and limits: A reduction in generation probabilities was seen for non-shared clonotypes relative to those shared by all four donors.

The V and J ends lost 5 bases and 4 bases respectively, with 14 bases between them. The CDR3 runs 14 residues. Germline V gene lookup returns CDR1 SGHAT and CDR2 FQNNGV. Sequenced sample: memory CD4+ T cells sorted from blood. The subset is: CD45RA-negative fraction. J is TRBJ1-1 and V is TRBV11-2; TRBD1 is a possible D gene (5 bases). The source of this sequence is a man between 18 and 29 years old in good health. CDR3 in amino acids: CASSPVGGATEAFF. The CDR3 DNA reads as TGTGCCAGCAGCCCGGTGGGCGGGGCCACTGAAGCTTTCTTT.